The clone carrying this TCR beta chain occurred once. In the source study's methods: Estimation of nucleated cell counts was performed using reference gene primer amplification. TCRdb's table, derived via immunoSEQ multiplex PCR, lists solely in-frame clones and lacks some. V, J and clone size are those of that table, while D and trimming were read from the DNA. The sample comprises some 250,000 clones, around 85% of which are singletons, and 3.3% rests with the top ten. This sample was included in a study of blood T cell repertoires in COVID-19. Across the whole study: Specimens from acute and convalescent COVID-19 originated in the United States, Italy and Spain.

CDR1 is SNHLY and CDR2 is FYNNEI in the germline V gene. The CDR3 covers 13 residues. V was pared by 3 bases and J by 4 bases, with 7 bases between. The receptor was isolated from a woman aged 40-49 years with acute COVID-19. The sequenced sample was PBMCs or T cells enriched from blood (not recorded which). The V and J genes are TRBV2 and TRBJ1-5, with D tentatively TRBD1 (5 bases). The CDR3 reads CASSDRGNQPQHF. CDR3 DNA sequence: TGTGCCAGCAGTGATAGGGGAAATCAGCCCCAGCATTTT.